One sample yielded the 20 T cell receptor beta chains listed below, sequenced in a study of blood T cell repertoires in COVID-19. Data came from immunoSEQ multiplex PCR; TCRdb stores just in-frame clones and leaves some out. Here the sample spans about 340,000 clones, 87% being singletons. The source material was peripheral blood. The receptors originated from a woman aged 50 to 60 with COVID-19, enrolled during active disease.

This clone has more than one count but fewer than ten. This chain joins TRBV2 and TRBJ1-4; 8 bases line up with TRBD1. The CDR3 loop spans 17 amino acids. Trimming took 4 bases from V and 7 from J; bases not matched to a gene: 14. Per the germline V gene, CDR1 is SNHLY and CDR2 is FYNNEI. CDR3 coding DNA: TGTGCCAGCAGTGGCGGACAGGGATTAAAGCGTGGTGAAAAACTGTTTTTT. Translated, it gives CASSGGQGLKRGEKLFF.

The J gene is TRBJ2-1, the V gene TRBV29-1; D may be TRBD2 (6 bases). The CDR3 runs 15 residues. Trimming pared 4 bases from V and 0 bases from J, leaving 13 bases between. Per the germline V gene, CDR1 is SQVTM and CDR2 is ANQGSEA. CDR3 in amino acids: CSVGSSGGSYNEQFF. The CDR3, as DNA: TGCAGCGTTGGGAGTAGCGGAGGCTCCTACAATGAGCAGTTCTTC.

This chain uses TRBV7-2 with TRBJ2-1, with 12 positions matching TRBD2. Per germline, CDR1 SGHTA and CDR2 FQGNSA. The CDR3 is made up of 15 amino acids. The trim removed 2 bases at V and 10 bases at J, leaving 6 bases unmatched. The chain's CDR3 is CASSLILAGGEEQFF. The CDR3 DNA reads TGTGCCAGCAGCTTAATCCTAGCGGGGGGGGAGGAGCAGTTCTTC.

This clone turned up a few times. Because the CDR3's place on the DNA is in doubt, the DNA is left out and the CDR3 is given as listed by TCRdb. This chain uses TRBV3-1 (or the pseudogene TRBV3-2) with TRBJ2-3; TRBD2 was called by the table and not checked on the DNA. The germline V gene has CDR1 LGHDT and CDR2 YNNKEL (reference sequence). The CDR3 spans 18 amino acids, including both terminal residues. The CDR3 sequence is CASSQDVREYICTDTQYF.

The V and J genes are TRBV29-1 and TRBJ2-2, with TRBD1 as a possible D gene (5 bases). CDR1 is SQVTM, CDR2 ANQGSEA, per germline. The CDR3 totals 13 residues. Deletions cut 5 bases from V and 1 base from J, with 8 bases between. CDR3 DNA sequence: TGCAGCGTTTGGACAAGGAACACCGGGGAGCTGTTTTTT. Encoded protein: CSVWTRNTGELFF.

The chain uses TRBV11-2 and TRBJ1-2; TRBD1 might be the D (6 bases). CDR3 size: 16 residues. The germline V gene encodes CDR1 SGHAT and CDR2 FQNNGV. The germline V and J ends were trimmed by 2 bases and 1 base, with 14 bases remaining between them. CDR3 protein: CASSLLSGGYNYGYTF. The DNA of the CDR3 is TGTGCCAGCAGCTTACTTTCGGGGGGCTATAACTATGGCTACACCTTC.

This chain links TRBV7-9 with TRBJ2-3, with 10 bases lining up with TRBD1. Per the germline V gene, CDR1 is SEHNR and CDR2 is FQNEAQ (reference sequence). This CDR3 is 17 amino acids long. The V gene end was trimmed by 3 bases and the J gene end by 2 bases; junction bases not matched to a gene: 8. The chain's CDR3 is CASSFRDRGLYTDTQYF. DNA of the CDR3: TGTGCCAGCAGCTTTCGGGACAGGGGATTATACACAGATACGCAGTATTTT.

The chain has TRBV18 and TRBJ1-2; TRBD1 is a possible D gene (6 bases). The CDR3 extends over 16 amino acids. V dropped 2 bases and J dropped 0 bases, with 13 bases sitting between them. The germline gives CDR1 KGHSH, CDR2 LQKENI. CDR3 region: CASSPNRDNSNYGYTF. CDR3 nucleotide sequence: TGTGCCAGCTCACCAAACCGGGACAACTCTAACTATGGCTACACCTTC.

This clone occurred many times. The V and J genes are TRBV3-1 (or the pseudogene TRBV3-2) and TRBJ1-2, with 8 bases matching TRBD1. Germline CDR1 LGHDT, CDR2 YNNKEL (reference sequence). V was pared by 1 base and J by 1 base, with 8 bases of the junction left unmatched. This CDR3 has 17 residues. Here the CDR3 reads CASSQVSRGQGNYGYTF. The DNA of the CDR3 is TGTGCCAGCAGCCAAGTCAGCCGAGGACAGGGTAACTATGGCTACACCTTC.

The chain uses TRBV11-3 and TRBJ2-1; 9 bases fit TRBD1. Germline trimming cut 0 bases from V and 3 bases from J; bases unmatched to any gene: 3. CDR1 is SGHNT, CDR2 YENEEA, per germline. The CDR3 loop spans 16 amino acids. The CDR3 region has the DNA TGTGCCAGCAGCTTAGAAAGACAGGGGGACTACAATGAGCAGTTCTTC. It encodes CASSLERQGDYNEQFF.

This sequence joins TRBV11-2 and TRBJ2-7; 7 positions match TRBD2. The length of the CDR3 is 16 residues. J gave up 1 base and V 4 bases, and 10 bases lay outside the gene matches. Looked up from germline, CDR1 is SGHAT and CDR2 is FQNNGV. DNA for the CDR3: TGTGCCAGCAGCTCGAGGAGGCGCGGGAGTTCCTACGAGCAGTACTTC. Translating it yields CASSSRRRGSSYEQYF.

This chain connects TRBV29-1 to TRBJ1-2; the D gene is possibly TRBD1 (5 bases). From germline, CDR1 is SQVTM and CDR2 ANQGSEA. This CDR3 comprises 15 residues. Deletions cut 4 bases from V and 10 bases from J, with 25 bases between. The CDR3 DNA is TGCAGCGTTGGATCAGGGATGGTATTCGGAGAGGACTACACCTTC. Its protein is CSVGSGMVFGEDYTF.

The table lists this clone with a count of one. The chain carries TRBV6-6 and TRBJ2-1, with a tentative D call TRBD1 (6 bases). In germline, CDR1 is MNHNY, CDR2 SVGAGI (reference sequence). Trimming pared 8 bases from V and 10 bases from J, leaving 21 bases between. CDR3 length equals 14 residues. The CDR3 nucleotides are TGTGCCAGCTCAACAGGGTCCCTAAGGTCCGAGCAGTTCTTC. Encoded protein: CASSTGSLRSEQFF.

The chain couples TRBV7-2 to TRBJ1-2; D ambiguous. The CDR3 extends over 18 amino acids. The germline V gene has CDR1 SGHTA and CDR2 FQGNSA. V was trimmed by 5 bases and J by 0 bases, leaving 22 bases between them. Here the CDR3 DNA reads TGTGCCAGCAGCCTAGACCCTTACGGACTTAAAGCTAACTATGGCTACACCTTC. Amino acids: CASSLDPYGLKANYGYTF.

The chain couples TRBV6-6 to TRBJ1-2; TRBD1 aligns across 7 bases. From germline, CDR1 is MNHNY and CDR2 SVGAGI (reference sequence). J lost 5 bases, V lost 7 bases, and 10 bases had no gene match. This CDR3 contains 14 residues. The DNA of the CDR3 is TGTGCCAGCACCCTAAGGACAGGTTTATATGGCTACACCTTC. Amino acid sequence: CASTLRTGLYGYTF.

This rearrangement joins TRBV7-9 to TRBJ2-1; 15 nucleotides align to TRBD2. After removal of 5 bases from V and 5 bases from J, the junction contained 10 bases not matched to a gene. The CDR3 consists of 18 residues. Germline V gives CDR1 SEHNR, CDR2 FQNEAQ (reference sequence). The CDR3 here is CASSRRTSGRVGDNEQFF. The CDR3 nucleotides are TGTGCCAGCAGCAGGCGGACTAGCGGGAGGGTGGGGGACAATGAGCAGTTCTTC.

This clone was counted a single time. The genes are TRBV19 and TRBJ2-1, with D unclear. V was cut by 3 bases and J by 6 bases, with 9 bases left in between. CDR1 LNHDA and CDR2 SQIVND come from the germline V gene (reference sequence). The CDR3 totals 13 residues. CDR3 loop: CASSILYSNEQFF. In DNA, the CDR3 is TGTGCCAGTAGTATCCTCTACAGCAATGAGCAGTTCTTC.

The CDR3: CASSYEGGTNEKLFF. The DNA for the CDR3 is TGTGCCAGCAGTTACGAGGGGGGGACTAATGAAAAACTGTTTTTT. The chain uses TRBV6-5 and TRBJ1-4, with TRBD1 as a possible D gene (6 bases). Per germline, CDR1 MNHEY and CDR2 SVGAGI. The CDR3 runs 15 residues. The V and J ends lost 2 bases and 2 bases respectively, with 9 bases between them.

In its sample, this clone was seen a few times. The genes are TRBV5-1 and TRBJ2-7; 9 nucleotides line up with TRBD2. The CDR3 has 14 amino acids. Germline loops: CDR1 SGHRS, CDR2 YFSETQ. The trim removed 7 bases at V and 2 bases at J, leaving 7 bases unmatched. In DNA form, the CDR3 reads TGCGCCAGCCGGAGACTAGCGGACCCCTACGAGCAGTACTTC. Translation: CASRRLADPYEQYF.

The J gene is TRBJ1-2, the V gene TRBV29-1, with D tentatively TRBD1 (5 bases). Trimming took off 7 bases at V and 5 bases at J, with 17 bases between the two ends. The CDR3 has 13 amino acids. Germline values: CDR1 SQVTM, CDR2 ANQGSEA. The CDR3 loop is CSAGDGSNYGYTF. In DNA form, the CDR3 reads TGCAGCGCCGGGGACGGGAGTAATTATGGCTACACCTTC.